The clone carrying this T cell receptor beta chain showed up just a few times. The data were obtained in a study of CD8+ T cells in alopecia areata. Reverse transcription of extracted RNA yielded cDNA, which provided the sequencing template. Profiled with immunoSEQ multiplex PCR; TCRdb holds only in-frame clones, not every one. The sample consists of about 210,000 clones, over 40% of them appearing once. From germline, CDR1 is LNHDA and CDR2 SQIVND (reference sequence). V lost 11 bases, J lost 3 bases, and 13 bases lay in between. The CDR3 length is 12 residues. Noted treatment: oral pan-JAK inhibitor, 5-10 mg twice daily.

This chain links TRBV19 with TRBJ1-1, with D uncertain. This sequence originates from a human donor with alopecia areata. The sequencing used CD4+ T cells sorted from blood, collected at approximately week 37, from a patient treated with tofacitinib. The CDR3: CAVLGVYTEAFF. CDR3 coding DNA: TGTGCCGTCCTTGGGGTCTACACTGAAGCTTTCTTT.